Listed here are 13 T cell receptor beta chains from one sample, sequenced in a study of CD8 T cells in ankylosing spondylitis. Notes on the study in general: A TCR beta motif of roughly eight highly homologous variants appeared characteristic of ankylosing spondylitis blood.

Each CDR3 protein is one row after TCRdb ran MiXCR on the 5' RACE reads. The repertoire holds roughly 670,000 distinct CDR3 sequences, with roughly 19% as singletons. Their target antigens are unknown. The sample taken for sequencing was blood, either unsorted or a sorted T cell fraction (not recorded which). Every receptor here comes from a male donor with ankylosing spondylitis.

This sequence joins TRBV10-3 and TRBJ1-2; D unclear. This CDR3 is built from 15 residues. Trimming cost V 0 bases and J 4 bases, with 12 bases left between them. Germline loops: CDR1 ENHRY, CDR2 SYGVKD. The DNA of the CDR3 is TGTGCCATCAGTGAGTCGGGGTCTACCGTCTATGGCTACACCTTC. Amino acid sequence: CAISESGSTVYGYTF.

This clonotype was recorded a few times. The V and J genes are TRBV20-1 and TRBJ2-7, with TRBD2 matching over 11 bases. In germline, CDR1 is DFQATT, CDR2 SNEGSKA (reference sequence). The CDR3 extends over 15 amino acids. V lost 2 bases, J lost 4 bases, and 7 bases stayed unmatched. In DNA form, the CDR3 reads TGCAGTGCTAGACCCGCTAGCGGGGGGAAGTACGAGCAGTACTTC. Protein sequence: CSARPASGGKYEQYF.

The chain has TRBV11-3 and TRBJ2-4; 7 bases are a match to TRBD2. This CDR3 is 15 amino acids long. The V and J ends lost 4 bases and 0 bases, in that order; junction bases with no gene match: 3. Looked up from germline, CDR1 is SGHNT and CDR2 is YENEEA. CDR3: CASSSGGEAKNIQYF. Here the CDR3 DNA reads TGTGCCAGCAGCTCGGGAGGCGAAGCCAAAAACATTCAGTACTTC.

This clonotype came up a few times. This rearrangement joins TRBV4-2 to TRBJ2-1; D is perhaps TRBD2 (6 bases). There are 13 residues in the CDR3. The germline CDR1 and CDR2 sequences are LGHNA and YNFKEQ. Deletions cut 2 bases from V and 7 bases from J, with 9 bases between. The CDR3 DNA reads TGTGCCAGCAGCCAACAGGGACTGAATGAGCAGTTCTTC. This gives the protein CASSQQGLNEQFF.

A remark on this clonotype: This may come from a read error, since a much larger clone is one base off. The chain carries TRBV2 and TRBJ2-3; D is unclear. CDR1 and CDR2 from the germline V gene are SNHLY and FYNNEI. The CDR3 has 15 amino acids. For the CDR3, the DNA is TGTGCCAGCAGTGGAAGGATGGACCCCACAGATACGCAGAATTTT. Translating it yields CASSGRMDPTDTQNF.

This clonotype turned up a few times. This rearrangement joins TRBV7-9 to TRBJ2-3; D perhaps matches TRBD2 (6 bases). Germline V gene data show CDR1 as SEHNR and CDR2 as FQNEAQ (reference sequence). V was shortened by 2 bases and J by 2 bases, with 17 bases between the two germline ends. The CDR3 is 17 residues long. DNA for the CDR3: TGTGCCAGCAGCTTAAACCTAGCGCGGCGAGACACAGATACGCAGTATTTT. It is translated as CASSLNLARRDTDTQYF.

The V gene is TRBV10-3, the J gene TRBJ2-7; TRBD2 might be the D (6 bases). The ends were cut back, 2 bases at V and 3 bases at J, with 8 bases in the middle. The CDR3 spans 13 residues. Looked up from germline, CDR1 is ENHRY and CDR2 is SYGVKD. CDR3 region: CAISERTNYEQYF. DNA for the CDR3: TGTGCCATCAGTGAGAGGACTAACTACGAGCAGTACTTC.

V and J are TRBV2 and TRBJ2-7; 8 nucleotides align to TRBD1. From germline, CDR1 is SNHLY and CDR2 FYNNEI. The CDR3 is 13 residues long. V was clipped by 10 bases and J by 7 bases; unmatched bases: 12. The CDR3 sequence is CAILTGVSGEQYF. CDR3 coding DNA: TGTGCCATCTTGACAGGGGTGTCGGGAGAGCAGTACTTC.

V usage is TRBV4-1 and J usage is TRBJ2-7; D not certain. Germline V lookup: CDR1 MGHRA, CDR2 YSYEKL. The ends were cut back, 2 bases at V and 3 bases at J, with 11 bases in the middle. The CDR3 contains 14 residues. CDR3 nucleotide sequence: TGCGCCAGCAGCCAACGATTAGCAGACTACGAGCAGTACTTC. Its translation: CASSQRLADYEQYF.

In its sample, this clonotype was seen many times. This chain connects TRBV29-1 to TRBJ2-6; D is ambiguous. This CDR3 has 13 amino acids. V lost 3 bases and J lost 4, with 7 bases in between. Germline V lookup: CDR1 SQVTM, CDR2 ANQGSEA. CDR3 coding DNA: TGCAGCGTTGAGTTATCCGGGGCCAACGTCCTGACTTTC. This codes for CSVELSGANVLTF.

There are a few counts of this clonotype. This chain connects TRBV6-5 to TRBJ1-2; maybe TRBD1 (5 bases). V gave up 2 bases and J gave up 4 bases, with 11 bases separating them. This CDR3 spans 14 amino acids. Germline values: CDR1 MNHEY, CDR2 SVGAGI. This chain's CDR3 is CASSYGGGAYGYTF. The CDR3 region has the DNA TGTGCCAGCAGTTACGGTGGCGGGGCCTATGGCTACACCTTC.

This chain joins TRBV7-8 and TRBJ1-3; D gene uncertain. Trimming cost V 5 bases and J 0 bases, with 8 bases left between them. This CDR3 contains 14 residues. CDR1 is SGHVS and CDR2 is FQNEAQ in the germline V gene. In DNA form, the CDR3 reads TGTGCCAGCAGCCCCTTTGACTCTGGAAACACCATATATTTT. It codes for CASSPFDSGNTIYF.

The sample holds a few counts of this clonotype. The DNA of the CDR3 is TGTGCCAGCTCGAAGGGGACTCAAGAGACCCAGTACTTC. Residues: CASSKGTQETQYF. The chain employs TRBV7-3 and TRBJ2-5; weak D call: TRBD2 (6 bases). Germline V gives CDR1 SGHTA, CDR2 FQGTGA. The ends were cut back, 8 bases at V and 2 bases at J, with 12 bases in the middle. The CDR3 runs 13 residues.